Listed here are 10 T cell receptor beta chains from one sample, sequenced in a study of blood T cell repertoires in COVID-19. The assay was immunoSEQ multiplex PCR, and TCRdb's table has in-frame clones only and misses some. This sample carries about 150,000 clones, around 83% of them seen once, and the ten largest clones take about 12%. Material: peripheral blood. The receptors were sampled from a woman aged 55-70 years with COVID-19, enrolled during active disease.

V gene TRBV15 combines with J gene TRBJ2-2; TRBD1 might be the D (6 bases). The V end was cut by 2 bases, the J end by 2 bases, with 9 bases between. The germline gives CDR1 LNHNV, CDR2 YYDKDF (reference sequence). CDR3 length equals 15 residues. As DNA, the CDR3 is TGTGCCACCAGCAGACAACAGGGAAACACCGGGGAGCTGTTTTTT. Translated: CATSRQQGNTGELFF.

The rearrangement links TRBV2 to TRBJ2-3, with 11 positions matching TRBD2. There are 14 residues in the CDR3. The V gene's germline CDR1 is SNHLY and CDR2 FYNNEI. After removal of 6 bases from V and 3 bases from J, the junction contained 2 bases not matched to a gene. The chain's CDR3 is CASRGTSGTDTQYF. DNA for the CDR3: TGTGCCAGCAGGGGGACTAGCGGTACAGATACGCAGTATTTT.

The chain has TRBV9 and TRBJ2-5, with a tentative D call TRBD1 (6 bases). Germline V gene sequence: CDR1 SGDLS, CDR2 YYNGEE. This CDR3 is 15 amino acids long. With 0 bases removed from V and 1 base from J, the gap between germline ends came to 10 bases. The CDR3 DNA follows: TGTGCCAGCAGCGTAGTGGGGACAACCCAAGAGACCCAGTACTTC. It encodes CASSVVGTTQETQYF.

V is TRBV5-1 and J is TRBJ1-2, with 12 bases that match TRBD1. The J segment lost 7 bases and the V segment lost 5 bases, leaving 6 bases of the junction unmatched. The CDR3 totals 14 residues. From germline, CDR1 is SGHRS and CDR2 YFSETQ. The CDR3 coding sequence is TGCGCCAGCAGACTCGAGGGACAGGGGGCTGGCTACACCTTC. Protein sequence: CASRLEGQGAGYTF.

J is TRBJ2-5 and V is TRBV7-3; 7 bases align to TRBD1. The CDR3 has 13 amino acids. V lost 5 bases to trimming and J lost 5 bases; unmatched junction nucleotides: 5. Germline V gives CDR1 SGHTA, CDR2 FQGTGA. For the CDR3, the DNA is TGTGCCAGCAGCCGACAGGGCGGCGAGACCCAGTACTTC. It is translated as CASSRQGGETQYF. Based on the CDR3 plus reference TRBV7-3 and TRBJ2-5, the full variable domain is GAGVSQTPSNKVTEKGKYVELRCDPISGHTALYWYRQSLGQGPEFLIYFQGTGAADDSGLPNDRFFAVRPEGSVSTLKIQRTERGDSAVYLCASSRQGGETQYFGPGTRLLVL.

V gene TRBV5-1 combines with J gene TRBJ1-2; 8 positions match TRBD1. The V segment lost 0 bases and the J segment 5 bases; nucleotides outside the gene matches: 6. The CDR3 is made up of 15 amino acids. CDR1 is SGHRS and CDR2 is YFSETQ in the germline V gene. CDR3 coding DNA: TGCGCCAGCAGCTTGGACCAGGGACAGGAGTATGGCTACACCTTC. It yields the protein CASSLDQGQEYGYTF.

The CDR3 region has the DNA TGTGCCAGCAGTTTCAACCGGGACAGGGTTAACACCGGGGAGCTGTTTTTT. It is translated as CASSFNRDRVNTGELFF. V gene TRBV5-6 combines with J gene TRBJ2-2, with TRBD1 matching 9 bases. The CDR3 is 17 residues long. Germline CDR1 and CDR2: SGHDT and YYEEEE. V was clipped by 5 bases and J by 2 bases; unmatched bases: 10.

This rearrangement joins TRBV27 to TRBJ1-3, with TRBD1 matching 7 bases. V trimming: 4 bases; J trimming: 0 bases; junction bases outside the gene matches: 3. The CDR3 has 15 residues. The V gene's germline CDR1 is MNHEY and CDR2 SMNVEV (reference sequence). The CDR3 sequence: CASSSQGISGNTIYF. As DNA, the CDR3 is TGTGCCAGCAGTTCACAGGGGATCTCTGGAAACACCATATATTTT.

CDR3 sequence (DNA): TGTGCCGCCTCAACGGGGGGGGGCCAGGGCACTGAAGCTTTCTTT. As protein: CAASTGGGQGTEAFF. This chain links TRBV6-5 with TRBJ1-1, with D perhaps TRBD1 (6 bases). The CDR3 spans 15 residues. Germline CDR1 is MNHEY and CDR2 is SVGAGI. V lost 11 bases and J 4 bases, leaving 23 bases between the germline ends.

The chain carries TRBV5-1 and TRBJ1-6, with D perhaps matching TRBD1 (5 bases). Trimming took off 4 bases at V and 4 bases at J, with 12 bases between the two ends. The germline V gene encodes CDR1 SGHRS and CDR2 YFSETQ. The CDR3 consists of 15 residues. The CDR3 region is CASSHRGDYNSPLHF. CDR3 DNA: TGCGCCAGCAGCCATCGGGGGGATTATAATTCACCCCTCCACTTT.